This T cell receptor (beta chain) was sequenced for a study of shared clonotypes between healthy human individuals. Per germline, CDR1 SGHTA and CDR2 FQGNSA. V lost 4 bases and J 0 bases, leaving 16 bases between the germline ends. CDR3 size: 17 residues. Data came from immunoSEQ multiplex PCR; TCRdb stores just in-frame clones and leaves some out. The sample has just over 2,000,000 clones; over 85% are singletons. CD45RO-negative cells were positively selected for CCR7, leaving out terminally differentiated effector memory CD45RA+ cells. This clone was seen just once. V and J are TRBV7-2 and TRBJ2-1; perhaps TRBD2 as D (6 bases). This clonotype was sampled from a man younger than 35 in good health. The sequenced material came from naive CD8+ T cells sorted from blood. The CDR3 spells CASSSALASGSYNEQFF. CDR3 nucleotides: TGTGCCAGCAGCTCAGCTCTAGCGTCGGGCTCCTACAATGAGCAGTTCTTC.